This T cell receptor beta chain was documented in a study of radiotherapy plus CTLA-4 blockade in lung cancer. About the research overall: In roughly 17% of patients, objective responses were seen; 31% had disease control.

Germline CDR1 is MDHEN and CDR2 is SYDVKM. This CDR3 has 15 amino acids. The V gene lost 3 bases and the J gene lost 3 bases, with 15 bases spanning the gap. Some clones are missing from TCRdb's copy, which holds only in-frame ones; the method was immunoSEQ multiplex PCR. The sample carries tens of thousands of clones, 85% to 90% recorded once. General study points: Tumor-derived TCR clones expanded in blood after radiotherapy plus ipilimumab. Reported findings show early blood T cell clone dynamics, with interferon-beta, best predicted response.

Focal radiation plus CTLA-4 blockade with ipilimumab was given to patients with chemo-refractory metastatic non-small-cell lung cancer. Regarding this clone: Its matching antigen is unknown.

Sequencing used peripheral blood, obtained from a patient treated with radiotherapy plus ipilimumab. This sequence originates from a human donor with non-small cell lung cancer that progressed on radiotherapy plus ipilimumab. This chain uses TRBV28 with TRBJ2-7, with a possible D match to TRBD1 (6 bases). The CDR3 DNA sequence: TGTGCCAGCAGTTTGTTGGCAGGGGCCCTCTACGAGCAGTACTTC. Translation gives CASSLLAGALYEQYF.